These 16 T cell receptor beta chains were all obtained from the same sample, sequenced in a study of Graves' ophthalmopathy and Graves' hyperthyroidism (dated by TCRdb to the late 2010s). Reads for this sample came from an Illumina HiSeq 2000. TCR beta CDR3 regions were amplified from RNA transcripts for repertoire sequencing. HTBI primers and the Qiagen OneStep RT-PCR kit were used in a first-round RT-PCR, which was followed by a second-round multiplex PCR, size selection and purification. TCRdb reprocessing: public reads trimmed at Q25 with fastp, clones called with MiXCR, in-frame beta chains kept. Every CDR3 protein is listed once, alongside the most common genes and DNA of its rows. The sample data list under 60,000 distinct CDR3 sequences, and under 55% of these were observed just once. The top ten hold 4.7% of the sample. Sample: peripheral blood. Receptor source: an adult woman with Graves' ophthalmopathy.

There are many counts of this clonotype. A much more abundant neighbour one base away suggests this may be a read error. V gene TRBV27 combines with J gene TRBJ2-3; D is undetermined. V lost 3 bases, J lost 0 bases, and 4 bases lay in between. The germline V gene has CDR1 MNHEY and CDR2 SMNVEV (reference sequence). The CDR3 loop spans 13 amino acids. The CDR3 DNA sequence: TGTGCCAGCAGTTTCTCTAGCACAGATACGCAGTATTTT. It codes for CASSFSSTDTQYF.

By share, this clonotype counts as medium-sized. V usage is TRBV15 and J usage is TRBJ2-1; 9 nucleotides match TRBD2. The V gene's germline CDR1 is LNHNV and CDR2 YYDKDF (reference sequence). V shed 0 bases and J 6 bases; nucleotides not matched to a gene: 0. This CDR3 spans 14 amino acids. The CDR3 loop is CATSREREGNEQFF. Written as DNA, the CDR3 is TGTGCCACCAGCAGAGAGCGGGAGGGCAATGAGCAGTTCTTC.

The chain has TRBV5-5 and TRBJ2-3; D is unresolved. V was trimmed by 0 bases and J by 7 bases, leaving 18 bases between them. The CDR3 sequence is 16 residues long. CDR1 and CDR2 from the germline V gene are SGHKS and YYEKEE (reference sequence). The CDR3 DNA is TGTGCCAGCAGCTTGGGAGCGAAAACGGTAACAAATACGCAGTATTTT. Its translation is CASSLGAKTVTNTQYF. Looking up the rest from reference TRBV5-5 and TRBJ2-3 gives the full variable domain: DAGVTQSPTHLIKTRGQQVTLRCSPISGHKSVSWYQQVLGQGPQFIFQYYEKEERGRGNFPDRFSARQFPNYSSELNVNALLLGDSALYLCASSLGAKTVTNTQYFGPGTRLTVL.

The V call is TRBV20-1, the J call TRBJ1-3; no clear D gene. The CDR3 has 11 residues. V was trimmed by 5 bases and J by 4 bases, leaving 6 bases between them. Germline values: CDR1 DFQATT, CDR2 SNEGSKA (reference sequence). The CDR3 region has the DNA TGCAGTGCTGGGTGGGGAAACACCATATATTTT. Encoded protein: CSAGWGNTIYF.

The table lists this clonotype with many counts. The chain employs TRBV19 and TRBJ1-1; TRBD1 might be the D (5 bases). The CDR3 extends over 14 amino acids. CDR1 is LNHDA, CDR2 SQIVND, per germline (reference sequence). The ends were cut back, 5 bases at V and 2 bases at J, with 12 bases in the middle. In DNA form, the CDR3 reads TGTGCCAGTAGTCTGGGACGGGGAAACACTGAAGCTTTCTTT. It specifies CASSLGRGNTEAFF.

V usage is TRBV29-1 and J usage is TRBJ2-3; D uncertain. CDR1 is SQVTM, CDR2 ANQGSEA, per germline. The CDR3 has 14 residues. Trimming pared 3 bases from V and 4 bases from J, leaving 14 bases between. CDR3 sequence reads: CSVDRGDSADTQYF. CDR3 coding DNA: TGCAGCGTTGACAGAGGTGATTCGGCAGATACGCAGTATTTT.

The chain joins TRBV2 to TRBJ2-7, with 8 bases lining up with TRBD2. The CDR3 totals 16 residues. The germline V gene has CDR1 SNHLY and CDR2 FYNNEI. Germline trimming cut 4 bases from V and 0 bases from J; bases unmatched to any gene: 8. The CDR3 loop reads CASSAPEGTSSYEQYF. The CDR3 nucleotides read TGTGCCAGCAGTGCTCCGGAGGGGACTAGCTCCTACGAGCAGTACTTC. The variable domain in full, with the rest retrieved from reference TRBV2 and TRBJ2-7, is EPEVTQTPSHQVTQMGQEVILRCVPISNHLYFYWYRQILGQKVEFLVSFYNNEISEKSEIFDDQFSVERPDGSNFTLKIRSTKLEDSAMYFCASSAPEGTSSYEQYFGPGTRLTVT.

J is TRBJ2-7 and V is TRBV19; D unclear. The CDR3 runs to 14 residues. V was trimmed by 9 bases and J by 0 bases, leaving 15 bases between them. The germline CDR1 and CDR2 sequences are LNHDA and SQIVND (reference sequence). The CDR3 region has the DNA TGTGCCAGCAGGCCGACTGCTAGCTCCTACGAGCAGTACTTC. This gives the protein CASRPTASSYEQYF.

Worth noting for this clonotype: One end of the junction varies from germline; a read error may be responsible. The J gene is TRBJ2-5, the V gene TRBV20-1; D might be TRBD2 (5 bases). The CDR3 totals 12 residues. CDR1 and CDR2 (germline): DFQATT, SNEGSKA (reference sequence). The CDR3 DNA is TGCAGTGCCCCCTTAAATGGGGAGACTCAGTACTTC. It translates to CSAPLNGETQYF.

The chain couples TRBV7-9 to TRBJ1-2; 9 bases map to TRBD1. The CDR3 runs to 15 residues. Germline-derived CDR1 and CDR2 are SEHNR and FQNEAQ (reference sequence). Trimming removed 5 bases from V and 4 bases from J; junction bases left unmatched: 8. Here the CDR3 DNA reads TGTGCCAGCAGCCGAGGGACAGGGAATACCTATGGCTACACCTTC. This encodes CASSRGTGNTYGYTF.

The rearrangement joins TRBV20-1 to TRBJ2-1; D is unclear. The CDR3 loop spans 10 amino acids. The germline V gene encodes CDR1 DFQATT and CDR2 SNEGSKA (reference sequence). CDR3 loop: CLPAAGEQFF. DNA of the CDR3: TGCCTCCCGGCGGCAGGTGAGCAGTTCTTC.

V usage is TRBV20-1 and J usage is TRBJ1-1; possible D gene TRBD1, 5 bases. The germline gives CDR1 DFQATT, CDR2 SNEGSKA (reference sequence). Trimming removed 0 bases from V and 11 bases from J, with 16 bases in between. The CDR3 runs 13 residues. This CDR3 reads CSAREGKRGTAFF. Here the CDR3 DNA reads TGCAGTGCTAGAGAGGGGAAAAGGGGTACGGCTTTCTTT.

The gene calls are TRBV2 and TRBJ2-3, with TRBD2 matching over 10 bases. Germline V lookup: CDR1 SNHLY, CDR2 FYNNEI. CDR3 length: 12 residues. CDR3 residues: CASGRSTDTQYF. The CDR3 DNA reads TGTGCTAGCGGGAGGAGCACAGATACGCAGTATTTT.

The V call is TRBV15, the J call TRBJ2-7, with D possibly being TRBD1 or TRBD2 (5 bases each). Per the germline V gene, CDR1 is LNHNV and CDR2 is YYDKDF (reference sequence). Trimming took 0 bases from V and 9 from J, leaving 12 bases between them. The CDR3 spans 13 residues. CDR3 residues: CATSRDGTGGQYF. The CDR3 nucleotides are TGTGCCACCAGCAGAGATGGGACCGGCGGGCAGTACTTC.

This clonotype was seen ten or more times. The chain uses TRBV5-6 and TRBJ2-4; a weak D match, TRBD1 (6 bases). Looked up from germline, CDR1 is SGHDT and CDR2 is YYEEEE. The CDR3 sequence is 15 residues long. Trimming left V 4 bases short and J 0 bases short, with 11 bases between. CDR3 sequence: CASSLEGGAKNIQYF. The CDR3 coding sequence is TGTGCCAGCAGCCTGGAAGGGGGAGCCAAAAACATTCAGTACTTC.

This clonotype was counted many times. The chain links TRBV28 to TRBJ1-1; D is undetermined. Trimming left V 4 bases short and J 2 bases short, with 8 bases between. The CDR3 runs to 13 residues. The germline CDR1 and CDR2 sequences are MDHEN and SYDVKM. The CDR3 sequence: CASSSLGNTEAFF. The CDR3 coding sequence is TGTGCCAGCAGTTCCCTCGGAAACACTGAAGCTTTCTTT.